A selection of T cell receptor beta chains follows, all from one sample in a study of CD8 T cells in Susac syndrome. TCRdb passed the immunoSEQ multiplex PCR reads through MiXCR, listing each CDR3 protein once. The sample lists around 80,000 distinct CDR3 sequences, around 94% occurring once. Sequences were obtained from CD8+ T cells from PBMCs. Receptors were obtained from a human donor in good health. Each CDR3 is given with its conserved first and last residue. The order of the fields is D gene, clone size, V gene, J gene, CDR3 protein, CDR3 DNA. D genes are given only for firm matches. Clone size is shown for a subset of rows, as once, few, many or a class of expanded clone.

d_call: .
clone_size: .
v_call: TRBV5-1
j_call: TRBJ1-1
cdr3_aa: CASTRAGGYTEAFF
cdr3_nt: TGCGCCAGCACCCGGGCCGGGGGATACACTGAAGCTTTCTTT

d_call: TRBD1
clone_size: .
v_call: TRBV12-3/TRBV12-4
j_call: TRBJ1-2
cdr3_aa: CASLLRDRTNYGYTF
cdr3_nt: TGTGCCAGCTTACTCCGGGACAGGACTAACTATGGCTACACCTTC

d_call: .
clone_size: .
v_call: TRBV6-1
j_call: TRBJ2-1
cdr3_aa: CASSINYGGTYNEQFF
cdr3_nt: TGTGCCAGCAGCATCAACTATGGAGGGACTTACAATGAGCAGTTCTTC

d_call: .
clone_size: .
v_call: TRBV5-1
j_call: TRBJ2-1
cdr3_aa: CASRGSSSRGVSYNEQFF
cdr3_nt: TGCGCCAGCCGAGGCTCCAGTTCCCGAGGGGTTTCCTACAATGAGCAGTTCTTC

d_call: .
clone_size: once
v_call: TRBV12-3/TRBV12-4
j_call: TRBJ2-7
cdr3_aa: CASSLIYSPETYEQYF
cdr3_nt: TGTGCCAGCAGTTTAATTTATTCCCCTGAGACCTACGAGCAGTACTTC

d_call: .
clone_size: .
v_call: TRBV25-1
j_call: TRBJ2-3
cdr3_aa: CASSENPQRFADTQYF
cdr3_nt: TGTGCCAGCAGTGAAAATCCCCAGAGGTTTGCAGATACGCAGTATTTT

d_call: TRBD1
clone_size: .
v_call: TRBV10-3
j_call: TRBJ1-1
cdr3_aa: CAISRQGNTEAFF
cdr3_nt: TGTGCCATCAGTAGACAGGGGAACACTGAAGCTTTCTTT

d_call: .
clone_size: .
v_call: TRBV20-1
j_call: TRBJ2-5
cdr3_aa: CSARDTESVQETQYF
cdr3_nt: TGCAGTGCAAGGGACACAGAAAGCGTCCAAGAGACCCAGTACTTC

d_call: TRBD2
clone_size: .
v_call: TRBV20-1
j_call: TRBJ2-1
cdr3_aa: CSAKAGGPGNEQFF
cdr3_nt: TGCAGTGCTAAAGCGGGAGGGCCGGGGAATGAGCAGTTCTTC

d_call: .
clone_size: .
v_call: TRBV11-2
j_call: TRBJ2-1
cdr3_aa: CASSPSGLRNNEQFF
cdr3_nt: TGTGCCAGCAGCCCCTCGGGACTCCGTAACAATGAGCAGTTCTTC

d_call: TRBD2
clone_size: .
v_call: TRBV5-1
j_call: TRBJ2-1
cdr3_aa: CASSWRLAGEDEQFF
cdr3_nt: TGCGCCAGCAGCTGGAGACTAGCGGGAGAGGACGAGCAGTTCTTC

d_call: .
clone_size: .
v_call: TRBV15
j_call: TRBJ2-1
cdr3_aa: CATSSPGTYSYNEQFF
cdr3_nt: TGTGCCACCAGCAGCCCCGGGACATACTCCTACAATGAGCAGTTCTTC

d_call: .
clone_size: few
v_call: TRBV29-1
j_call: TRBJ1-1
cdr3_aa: CSPHRLNTEAFF
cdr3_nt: TGCAGCCCTCACCGGCTGAACACTGAAGCTTTCTTT

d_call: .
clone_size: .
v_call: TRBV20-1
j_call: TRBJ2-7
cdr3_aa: CSARDGGRSYEQYF
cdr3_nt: TGCAGTGCTAGAGACGGGGGGCGATCCTACGAGCAGTACTTC

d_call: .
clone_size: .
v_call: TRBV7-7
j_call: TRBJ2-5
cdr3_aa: CASSLARQETQYF
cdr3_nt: TGTGCCAGCAGCTTAGCCAGACAAGAGACCCAGTACTTC

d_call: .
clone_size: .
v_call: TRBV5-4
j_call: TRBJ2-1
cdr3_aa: CASSLRNEQFF
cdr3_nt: TGTGCCAGCAGCTTACGCAATGAGCAGTTCTTC

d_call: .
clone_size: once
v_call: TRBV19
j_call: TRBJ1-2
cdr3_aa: CASSMFLNANYGYTF
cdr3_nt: TGTGCCAGTAGTATGTTTCTGAACGCTAACTATGGCTACACCTTC

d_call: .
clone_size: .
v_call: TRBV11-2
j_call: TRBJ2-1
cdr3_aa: CASSLLLEGNDEQFF
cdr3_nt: TGTGCCAGCAGCTTACTCCTAGAGGGCAACGATGAGCAGTTCTTC

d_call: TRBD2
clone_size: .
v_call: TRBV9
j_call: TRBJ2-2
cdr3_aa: CASSVEAGATGELFF
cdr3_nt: TGTGCCAGCAGCGTAGAAGCGGGGGCCACCGGGGAGCTGTTTTTT

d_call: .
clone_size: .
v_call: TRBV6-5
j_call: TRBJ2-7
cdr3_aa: CASSSRSVNEQYF
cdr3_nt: TGTGCCAGCAGTTCTAGGTCCGTCAACGAGCAGTACTTC

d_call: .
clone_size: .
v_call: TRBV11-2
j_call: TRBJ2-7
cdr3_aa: CASARQGTYEQYF
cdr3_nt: TGTGCCAGCGCCAGGCAGGGAACTTACGAGCAGTACTTC

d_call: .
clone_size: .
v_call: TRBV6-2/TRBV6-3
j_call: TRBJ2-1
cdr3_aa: CASSYPPSSYNEQFF
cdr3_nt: TGTGCCAGCAGTTACCCCCCCAGCTCCTACAATGAGCAGTTCTTC

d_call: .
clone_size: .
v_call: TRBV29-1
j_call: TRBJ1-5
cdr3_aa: CSVEIGRGNQPQFF
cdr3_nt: TGCAGCGTTGAAATAGGGCGAGGTAATCAGCCCCAGTTTTTT

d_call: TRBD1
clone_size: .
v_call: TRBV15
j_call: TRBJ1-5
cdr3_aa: CATSRDRNSNQPQHF
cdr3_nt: TGTGCCACCAGTCGGGACAGAAATAGCAATCAGCCCCAGCATTTT

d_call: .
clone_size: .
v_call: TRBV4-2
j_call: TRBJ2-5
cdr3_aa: CASSQNPGTSETQYF
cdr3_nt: TGTGCCAGCAGCCAAAATCCCGGGACTTCAGAGACCCAGTACTTC

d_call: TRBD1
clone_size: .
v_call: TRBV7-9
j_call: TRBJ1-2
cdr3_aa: CASSLPGQPNYGYTF
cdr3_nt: TGTGCCAGCAGCTTACCGGGACAGCCTAACTATGGCTACACCTTC